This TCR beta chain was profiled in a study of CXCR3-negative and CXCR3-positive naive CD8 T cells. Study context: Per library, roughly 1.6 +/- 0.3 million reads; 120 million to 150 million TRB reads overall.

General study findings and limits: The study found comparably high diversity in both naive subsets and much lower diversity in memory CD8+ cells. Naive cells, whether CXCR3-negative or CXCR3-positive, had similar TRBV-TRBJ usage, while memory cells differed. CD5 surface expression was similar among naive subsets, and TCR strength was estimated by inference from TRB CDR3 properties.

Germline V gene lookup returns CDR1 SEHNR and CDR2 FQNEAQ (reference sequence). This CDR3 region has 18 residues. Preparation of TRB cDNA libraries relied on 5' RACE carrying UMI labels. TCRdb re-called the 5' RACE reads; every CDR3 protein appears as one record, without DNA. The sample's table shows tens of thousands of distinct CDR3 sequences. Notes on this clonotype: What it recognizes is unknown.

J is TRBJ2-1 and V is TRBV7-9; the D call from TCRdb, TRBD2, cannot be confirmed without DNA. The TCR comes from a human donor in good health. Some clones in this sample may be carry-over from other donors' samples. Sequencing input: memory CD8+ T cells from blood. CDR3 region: CASSFTDSGRAGWNEQFF.